Below, 22 T cell receptor beta chains from the same sample are listed, as sequenced in a study of cytomegalovirus exposure and HLA in healthy donors. The PCR was carried out with 60 Vbeta primers and 13 Jbeta primers. Clones were sequenced by immunoSEQ multiplex PCR, and TCRdb holds only the in-frame ones, with some missing. The sample yields roughly 180,000 clones, 8.5% to 10% seen once. Sequencing was carried out using PBMCs. These receptor sequences come from a woman in her twenties or thirties in good health and CMV-seropositive.

In this sample, this clone turned up a few times. The gene calls are TRBV9 and TRBJ1-2, with TRBD1 matching 9 bases. Germline CDR1 SGDLS, CDR2 YYNGEE. CDR3 length: 15 amino acids. V shed 1 base, J shed 6 bases, and the junction held 7 bases outside the gene matches. In nucleotides, the CDR3 is TGTGCCAGCAGCGTACGACCGGACAGGGGCGATGGCTACACCTTC. Residues: CASSVRPDRGDGYTF.

The sample holds a few counts of this clone. The J gene is TRBJ1-2, the V gene TRBV7-9; 7 positions agree with TRBD1. Germline CDR1 is SEHNR and CDR2 is FQNEAQ (reference sequence). With 5 bases clipped from V and 4 bases from J, the junction kept 7 bases outside the gene matches. The CDR3 is 14 residues long. The CDR3 loop is CASSGPGGTYGYTF. The CDR3 DNA follows: TGTGCCAGCAGCGGTCCAGGGGGTACCTATGGCTACACCTTC.

This clone was seen a handful of times. This chain connects TRBV7-9 to TRBJ2-1; 7 bases agree with TRBD2. V gave up 1 base and J gave up 7 bases; unmatched junction bases: 7. The length of the CDR3 is 15 residues. Germline V gene data show CDR1 as SEHNR and CDR2 as FQNEAQ (reference sequence). The CDR3 protein is CASSLGGLVWNEQFF. The CDR3 coding sequence is TGTGCCAGCAGCTTAGGCGGACTAGTTTGGAATGAGCAGTTCTTC.

The chain carries TRBV4-1 and TRBJ2-7; 8 positions agree with TRBD2. The CDR3 length is 17 residues. V trimming: 1 base; J trimming: 6 bases; junction bases outside the gene matches: 14. Germline V gene lookup returns CDR1 MGHRA and CDR2 YSYEKL. CDR3 coding DNA: TGCGCCAGCAGCCAAGTGGCCAGCGGGGGAGCGGGGAGCGAGCAGTACTTC. The encoded protein is CASSQVASGGAGSEQYF.

This clone occurred a few times. The same CDR3 is also encoded by other DNA sequences in this sample. The chain uses TRBV9 and TRBJ2-2, with 7 bases lining up with TRBD2. Germline assignment: CDR1 SGDLS and CDR2 YYNGEE. The V and J ends lost 0 bases and 5 bases, in that order; junction bases with no gene match: 4. This CDR3 contains 15 residues. CDR3 nucleotide sequence: TGTGCCAGCAGCGTAGCAGGGCGGGGGACCGGGGAGCTGTTTTTT. Translation gives CASSVAGRGTGELFF.

This clone was observed a handful of times. This chain uses TRBV2 with TRBJ2-2; possible D gene TRBD1, 5 bases. Germline V gene sequence: CDR1 SNHLY, CDR2 FYNNEI. The V end lost 3 bases, the J end lost 6 bases, and 11 bases lay between the germline ends. The CDR3 covers 14 residues. CDR3 residues: CASSDGPRAGELFF. The CDR3 DNA follows: TGTGCCAGCAGTGATGGCCCCAGGGCCGGGGAGCTGTTTTTT.

This clone was found a few times. CDR3 amino acids: CASSGRTSGVTYEQYF. CDR3 nucleotides: TGTGCCAGCAGCGGGCGGACTAGCGGTGTCACCTACGAGCAGTACTTC. The chain is built from TRBV11-2 and TRBJ2-7, with 10 bases aligning to TRBD2. V shed 5 bases and J 2 bases; nucleotides not matched to a gene: 9. Per germline, CDR1 SGHAT and CDR2 FQNNGV. The CDR3 totals 16 residues.

Many counts were recorded for this clone. The chain joins TRBV25-1 to TRBJ2-3; 9 positions match TRBD1. Trimming removed 1 base from V and 2 bases from J; junction bases left unmatched: 4. Germline CDR1 MGHDK, CDR2 SYGVNS. The CDR3 consists of 16 residues. The CDR3 loop is CASSEWTGATTDTQYF. CDR3 nucleotides: TGTGCCAGCAGTGAATGGACAGGGGCGACCACAGATACGCAGTATTTT.

This clone was seen only a few times. V gene TRBV5-4 combines with J gene TRBJ2-7; no clear D gene. Germline CDR1 and CDR2: SGHNT and YYREEE (reference sequence). The CDR3 spans 12 residues. V shed 0 bases and J shed 4 bases, with 5 bases lying between them. The CDR3 sequence is CASSLDIYEQYF. CDR3 nucleotides: TGTGCCAGCAGCTTGGACATATACGAGCAGTACTTC.

The chain uses TRBV7-6 and TRBJ2-1; possible D gene TRBD2, 6 bases. Germline V gives CDR1 SGHVS, CDR2 FNYEAQ. The germline V and J ends were trimmed by 5 bases and 9 bases, with 23 bases remaining between them. CDR3 length: 16 residues. The CDR3 loop is CASSPPARRAEGEQFF. CDR3 in DNA: TGTGCCAGCAGCCCTCCAGCCCGGAGGGCCGAGGGTGAGCAGTTCTTC.

J is TRBJ2-6 and V is TRBV9; 8 nucleotides agree with TRBD1. The CDR3 has 17 amino acids. V trimming: 4 bases; J trimming: 0 bases; junction bases outside the gene matches: 6. Looked up from germline, CDR1 is SGDLS and CDR2 is YYNGEE. This CDR3 reads CASSRGQGYSGANVLTF. In DNA form, the CDR3 reads TGTGCCAGCAGCAGAGGACAGGGCTACTCTGGGGCCAACGTCCTGACTTTC.

This clone has just a few counts. This chain links TRBV2 with TRBJ2-5; 9 bases match TRBD2. J gave up 5 bases and V 3 bases, and 7 bases lay outside the gene matches. This CDR3 has 15 amino acids. Germline V CDR1 and CDR2: SNHLY, FYNNEI. The CDR3 DNA sequence: TGTGCCAGCAGTGATCAGCGGGAGGACGCGGAGACCCAGTACTTC. This translates into CASSDQREDAETQYF.

CDR3 coding DNA: TGTGCCTCCTCTTCCCCAGGGGGCGGGTACGAGCAGTACTTC. Amino acid sequence: CASSSPGGGYEQYF. V and J are TRBV6-6 and TRBJ2-7; the match to TRBD1 covers 8 bases. With 11 bases clipped from V and 4 bases from J, the junction kept 13 bases outside the gene matches. Per the germline V gene, CDR1 is MNHNY and CDR2 is SVGAGI (reference sequence). This CDR3 comprises 14 residues.

The CDR3 loop reads CASSVGGGTSGLRGQYF. CDR3 DNA sequence: TGTGCCAGCAGCGTAGGGGGAGGGACTAGCGGCCTACGTGGGCAGTACTTC. J is TRBJ2-7 and V is TRBV9; TRBD2 matches at 11 bases. Germline loops: CDR1 SGDLS, CDR2 YYNGEE. The CDR3 is made up of 17 amino acids. The junction had 14 bases not matched to a gene; V was cut back by 0 bases and J by 9 bases.

This CDR3 reads CASTHRGRVDGYTF. The DNA for the CDR3 is TGTGCCAGCACTCACAGGGGGCGAGTGGATGGCTACACCTTC. The chain couples TRBV6-5 to TRBJ1-2; 9 bases fit TRBD1. Germline CDR1 and CDR2: MNHEY and SVGAGI. Trimming at V came to 7 bases and at J to 6 bases, leaving 9 bases not matched to a gene. This CDR3 comprises 14 residues.

The chain links TRBV4-1 to TRBJ2-7, with 8 positions matching TRBD1. The germline V gene encodes CDR1 MGHRA and CDR2 YSYEKL. V dropped 5 bases and J dropped 0; count of bases not matched to a gene: 6. This CDR3 contains 15 residues. Here the CDR3 reads CASSTTGARSYEQYF. Here the CDR3 DNA reads TGCGCCAGCAGCACGACAGGGGCCCGCTCCTACGAGCAGTACTTC.

The chain has TRBV6-6 and TRBJ1-4, with D unresolved. CDR1 is MNHNY and CDR2 is SVGAGI in the germline V gene (reference sequence). V was shortened by 5 bases and J by 3 bases, with 13 bases between the two germline ends. This CDR3 region has 15 residues. The DNA of the CDR3 is TGTGCCAGCAGTGTCTGGGAGGGTCCTAATGAAAAACTGTTTTTT. Its translation is CASSVWEGPNEKLFF.

This clone was counted between two and nine times. The chain joins TRBV6-6 to TRBJ2-6, with D maybe TRBD2 (6 bases). The CDR3 extends over 16 amino acids. Between the trimmed V and J ends, which lost 5 bases and 4 bases, there was a span of 15 bases. Germline CDR1 and CDR2: MNHNY and SVGAGI (reference sequence). Here the CDR3 DNA reads TGTGCCAGCAGTCCGGGACTCCAACGAGGGGCCAACGTCCTGACTTTC. Translating it yields CASSPGLQRGANVLTF.

The sample holds a few counts of this clone. The chain combines TRBV4-2 with TRBJ2-3; D uncertain. V dropped 2 bases and J dropped 7 bases, with 7 bases sitting between them. This CDR3 region has 12 residues. Germline values: CDR1 LGHNA, CDR2 YNFKEQ. CDR3 region: CASSQSVNTQYF. As DNA, the CDR3 is TGTGCCAGCAGCCAATCGGTAAATACGCAGTATTTT.

The table lists this clone with a few counts. This chain links TRBV7-3 with TRBJ1-3; TRBD1 might be the D (6 bases). The CDR3 length is 15 residues. Trimming shortened V by 2 bases and J by 4 bases, and 12 bases separated the two germline ends. Germline loops: CDR1 SGHTA, CDR2 FQGTGA. The CDR3 reads CASSLSGGAGNTIYF. For the CDR3, the DNA is TGTGCCAGCAGCTTATCCGGGGGGGCCGGAAACACCATATATTTT.

V is TRBV29-1 and J is TRBJ2-5; D is perhaps TRBD1 (6 bases). Germline V lookup: CDR1 SQVTM, CDR2 ANQGSEA. The CDR3 spans 13 residues. V lost 6 bases and J 4 bases, leaving 15 bases between the germline ends. The CDR3: CSVDPGVAETQYF. CDR3 DNA: TGCAGCGTCGATCCAGGGGTGGCAGAGACCCAGTACTTC.

This sequence joins TRBV5-8 and TRBJ2-3; no definite D call. Germline assignment: CDR1 SGHTS and CDR2 YDEGEE. The V and J ends lost 5 bases and 5 bases respectively, with 6 bases between them. This CDR3 comprises 11 residues. The CDR3, as DNA: TGTGCCAGCAGTCGGGTAGATACGCAGTATTTT. Amino acids: CASSRVDTQYF. Looking up the rest from reference TRBV5-8 and TRBJ2-3 gives the full variable domain: EAGVTQSPTHLIKTRGQQATLRCSPISGHTSVYWYQQALGLGLQFLLWYDEGEERNRGNFPPRFSGRQFPNYSSELNVNALELEDSALYLCASSRVDTQYFGPGTRLTVL.